These 13 T cell receptor beta chains share one sample of origin, sequenced in a study of T cells after yellow fever vaccination. TCRdb used MiXCR to reprocess the 5' RACE reads, holding one entry per CDR3 protein. The sample has over 35,000 distinct CDR3 sequences, over 5.5% seen once. Here the sequenced sample was PBMCs, either bulk or a sorted T-cell subset (CD4+, CD8+, memory, or dextramer-sorted; not recorded which), taken 45 days after the yellow fever booster vaccination. Source of these receptors: a man between 25 and 39 years old who received the YFV17D yellow fever vaccine.

Only a few counts were recorded for this clonotype. The rearrangement links TRBV28 to TRBJ2-7; D possibly uses TRBD1 or TRBD2 (5 bases each). Germline V CDR1 and CDR2: MDHEN, SYDVKM. This CDR3 has 15 amino acids. Trimming removed 3 bases at V and 7 bases at J, with 19 bases between. CDR3 loop: CASSFRDRRLGEQYF. The CDR3 DNA sequence: TGTGCCAGCAGTTTCCGGGACCGGAGGTTAGGGGAGCAGTACTTC.

This clonotype has a handful of counts. The chain employs TRBV7-9 and TRBJ2-7, with D possibly matching TRBD2 (5 bases). Germline V gene data show CDR1 as SEHNR and CDR2 as FQNEAQ (reference sequence). V was shortened by 0 bases and J by 3 bases, with 12 bases between the two germline ends. The CDR3 totals 15 residues. This CDR3 reads CASSLALAKNYEQYF. As DNA, the CDR3 is TGTGCCAGCAGCTTAGCCCTAGCCAAGAACTACGAGCAGTACTTC.

In DNA, the CDR3 is TGTGCCAGCAGCAACCGGCGGACAGGGCGCGAGCAGTACTTC. Translation gives CASSNRRTGREQYF. V is TRBV11-2 and J is TRBJ2-7; 8 positions agree with TRBD1. V dropped 5 bases and J dropped 6; count of bases not matched to a gene: 9. CDR3 size: 14 residues. CDR1 is SGHAT and CDR2 is FQNNGV in the germline V gene. Together with reference TRBV11-2 and TRBJ2-7, the CDR3 gives the full variable domain: EAGVAQSPRYKIIEKRQSVAFWCNPISGHATLYWYQQILGQGPKLLIQFQNNGVVDDSQLPKDRFSAERLKGVDSTLKIQPAKLEDSAVYLCASSNRRTGREQYFGPGTRLTVT.

This clonotype was observed at least ten times. The J gene is TRBJ2-5, the V gene TRBV7-9, with 9 nucleotides matching TRBD2. This CDR3 has 16 residues. V trimming: 7 bases; J trimming: 4 bases; junction bases outside the gene matches: 13. From germline, CDR1 is SEHNR and CDR2 FQNEAQ (reference sequence). CDR3 sequence: CASMLAGTTLGETQYF. CDR3 bases: TGTGCCAGCATGCTAGCGGGAACCACATTAGGAGAGACCCAGTACTTC.

In this sample, this clonotype turned up a few times. J is TRBJ2-2 and V is TRBV7-2, with D possibly TRBD1 on 6 matching bases. The CDR3 totals 14 residues. Germline V gene data show CDR1 as SGHTA and CDR2 as FQGNSA. V was clipped by 4 bases and J by 6 bases, with 12 bases between them. CDR3: CASSSSQGSGELFF. CDR3 nucleotides: TGTGCCAGCAGCTCATCCCAGGGGTCCGGGGAGCTGTTTTTT.

This clonotype has ten or more counts. This chain uses TRBV20-1 with TRBJ2-7, with 9 bases identical to TRBD2. CDR3 length: 14 residues. Per germline, CDR1 DFQATT and CDR2 SNEGSKA (reference sequence). With 5 bases clipped from V and 6 bases from J, the junction kept 11 bases outside the gene matches. The CDR3 DNA reads as TGCAGTGCTTCTATTAGCGGGGGTCGCTTCGAGCAGTACTTC. Protein sequence: CSASISGGRFEQYF.

There are a few counts of this clonotype. The V gene is TRBV20-1, the J gene TRBJ1-1; weak D call: TRBD1 (5 bases). The CDR3 covers 15 residues. Germline CDR1 DFQATT, CDR2 SNEGSKA (reference sequence). The germline V and J ends were trimmed by 3 bases and 0 bases, with 14 bases remaining between them. CDR3 loop: CSASVTGALNTEAFF. CDR3 coding DNA: TGCAGTGCTAGTGTAACCGGGGCCTTGAACACTGAAGCTTTCTTT.

This clonotype has a count of ten or more. The chain recombines TRBV7-6 with TRBJ2-5; a weak D match, TRBD2 (6 bases). CDR3 length: 16 residues. Germline assignment: CDR1 SGHVS and CDR2 FNYEAQ. The germline V and J ends were trimmed by 5 bases and 4 bases, with 20 bases remaining between them. CDR3 sequence reads: CASSPLSSVGGETQYF. The CDR3 DNA follows: TGTGCCAGCAGCCCGTTAAGCAGTGTGGGAGGAGAGACCCAGTACTTC.

This clonotype was seen more than once but under ten times. The V call is TRBV2, the J call TRBJ2-7; D perhaps matches TRBD2 (5 bases). CDR1 SNHLY and CDR2 FYNNEI come from the germline V gene. The CDR3 has 14 amino acids. V shed 6 bases and J shed 1 base, with 13 bases lying between them. CDR3 amino acids: CASRGDGDSYEQYF. The CDR3 DNA reads TGTGCCAGCAGGGGAGACGGGGATTCCTACGAGCAGTACTTC.

This clonotype was recorded at least ten times. The chain has TRBV12-3 or TRBV12-4 and TRBJ2-1; D is perhaps TRBD2 (6 bases). V was trimmed by 4 bases and J by 11 bases, leaving 24 bases between them. This CDR3 has 16 amino acids. The CDR3 DNA sequence: TGTGCCAGCAGTTCCGGCAACCTAGAACTAGCCACGAAGCAGTTCTTC. Amino acid sequence: CASSSGNLELATKQFF.

This clonotype was recorded a few times. The chain recombines TRBV7-6 with TRBJ2-3; no firm D call. Germline V gives CDR1 SGHVS, CDR2 FNYEAQ. This CDR3 contains 14 residues. V lost 4 bases to trimming and J lost 1 base, with 9 bases between them. The CDR3 protein is CASSYSQGTDTQYF. The DNA for the CDR3 is TGTGCCAGCAGCTATAGCCAGGGCACAGATACGCAGTATTTT.

A remark on this clonotype: With a much larger clone just one base away, this may be a read error. The chain uses TRBV2 and TRBJ2-5; unclear D gene. The CDR3 contains 13 residues. Germline-derived CDR1 and CDR2 are SNHLY and FYNNEI. This chain's CDR3 is CASSPQNQESQYF. Written as DNA, the CDR3 is TGTGCCAGCAGTCCCCAGAACCAAGAGTCCCAGTACTTC.

The V gene is TRBV30, the J gene TRBJ2-1, with TRBD2 identical over 10 bases. From germline, CDR1 is GTSNPN and CDR2 SVGIG (reference sequence). The CDR3 extends over 14 amino acids. The CDR3, as DNA: TGTGCATTCGTACTAGCGGGATCCTACAATGAGCAGTTCTTC. Translated, it gives CAFVLAGSYNEQFF.